This T cell receptor (beta chain) was identified during a study of cytomegalovirus exposure and HLA in healthy donors. Study-level findings and limits: In vitro assays verified that a few CMV-associated chains recognized CMV antigens specifically. CMV serostatus stood as the only immune exposure information on hand. Within an earlier analysis, most TCR beta V segments proved productive either about 90% or about 30% of the time.

A remark on this clone: Its antigen is unidentified.

Use of 60 Vbeta and 13 Jbeta primers characterized the PCR. Method: immunoSEQ multiplex PCR; TCRdb's copy keeps in-frame clones and lacks some. The sample has roughly 160,000 clones, around 82% seen once; the top ten hold 0.95% to 1.3%. The CDR3 runs 11 residues. The ends were cut back, 5 bases at V and 4 bases at J, with 5 bases in the middle. Germline V gene lookup returns CDR1 MNHNS and CDR2 SASEGT. The sequenced material came from PBMCs. This sequence was found in a man aged 25-40 years in good health and CMV-seronegative. The chain recombines TRBV6-1 with TRBJ1-2; D is unresolved. CDR3 DNA: TGTGCCAGCAGTACTACCTATGGCTACACCTTC. Translation: CASSTTYGYTF.